One sample yielded the 4 T cell receptor beta chains listed below, sequenced in a study of OX40 agonist ivuxolimab in advanced cancers. Here immunoSEQ multiplex PCR was the method, and the copy in TCRdb shows in-frame clones only, minus some. The sample yields about 130,000 clones, 85% to 95% seen once. The sample was CD4+ or CD8+ T cells sorted from blood, taken in a trial of the OX40 agonist ivuxolimab. Source of these receptors: an adult with an advanced solid tumor such as melanoma, head and neck, liver or kidney cancer.

This clone appeared once. The rearrangement uses TRBV28 and TRBJ2-1; 13 bases line up with TRBD2. This CDR3 is 17 amino acids long. The germline CDR1 and CDR2 sequences are MDHEN and SYDVKM. The V and J ends lost 6 bases and 2 bases, in that order; junction bases with no gene match: 7. In nucleotides, the CDR3 is TGTGCCAGCAGGGGCGGACTAGCGGGAGAAACCTACAATGAGCAGTTCTTC. Translated: CASRGGLAGETYNEQFF.

The V gene is TRBV28, the J gene TRBJ2-1; 10 bases match TRBD2. Germline loops: CDR1 MDHEN, CDR2 SYDVKM. V shed 4 bases, J shed 7 bases, and the junction held 10 bases outside the gene matches. The CDR3 has 16 amino acids. The CDR3 DNA reads as TGTGCCAGCAGTTCCCCCGCTAGCGGGAGCTATAATGAGCAGTTCTTC. This codes for CASSSPASGSYNEQFF.

This chain joins TRBV11-2 and TRBJ2-3, with D perhaps being TRBD1 or TRBD2 (6 bases each). Trimming pared 1 base from V and 1 base from J, leaving 15 bases between. The CDR3 is 17 amino acids. The germline V gene has CDR1 SGHAT and CDR2 FQNNGV. The CDR3 bases are TGTGCCAGCAGCTTAGCCCCGGGGGCTGGAGGCACAGATACGCAGTATTTT. It specifies CASSLAPGAGGTDTQYF. The full variable domain, with the rest looked up from reference TRBV11-2 and TRBJ2-3, is EAGVAQSPRYKIIEKRQSVAFWCNPISGHATLYWYQQILGQGPKLLIQFQNNGVVDDSQLPKDRFSAERLKGVDSTLKIQPAKLEDSAVYLCASSLAPGAGGTDTQYFGPGTRLTVL.

The chain recombines TRBV9 with TRBJ1-5; D gene uncertain. The CDR3 is 15 residues long. Deletions cut 0 bases from V and 3 bases from J, with 10 bases between. Germline V gene lookup returns CDR1 SGDLS and CDR2 YYNGEE. CDR3 protein: CASSVDGTYNQPQHF. The CDR3 DNA reads as TGTGCCAGCAGCGTAGACGGTACGTACAATCAGCCCCAGCATTTT.